The 4 T cell receptor beta chains below were found in one sample sequenced in a study of control samples from healthy donors and cancer patients. This table comes from immunoSEQ multiplex PCR, and its TCRdb copy is limited to in-frame clones, with some not included. The sample has about 160,000 clones; about 95% are singletons. Sequencing input: PBMCs. These receptor sequences come from a man in his sixties with colorectal cancer.

This clone has more than one count but fewer than ten. The rearrangement uses TRBV7-2 and TRBJ2-7; D is ambiguous. Germline CDR1 reads SGHTA; CDR2 reads FQGNSA. The CDR3 has 14 residues. Deletions cut 5 bases from V and 2 bases from J, with 13 bases between. This chain's CDR3 is CASSPTLSAYEQYF. DNA of the CDR3: TGTGCCAGCAGCCCGACACTTTCTGCCTACGAGCAGTACTTC.

The chain links TRBV9 to TRBJ1-5; D gene uncertain. CDR3 length equals 13 residues. V lost 0 bases and J 12 bases, leaving 13 bases between the germline ends. Germline loops: CDR1 SGDLS, CDR2 YYNGEE. The CDR3 region has the DNA TGTGCCAGCAGCGTAGGGCGGGAAGGCGGCCAGCATTTT. Translation gives CASSVGREGGQHF.

As to this clone: The junction departs from germline at one end; a sequencing error may be responsible. The sample has other DNA sequences that encode this CDR3 too. The chain has TRBV30 and TRBJ2-2; D might be TRBD2 (6 bases). CDR1 and CDR2 (germline): GTSNPN, SVGIG (reference sequence). The CDR3 sequence is 13 residues long. The CDR3 nucleotides read TGTGCTTGGAGTGGGGGACTCACCGGGGAGCTGTTTTTT. Its translation: CAWSGGLTGELFF.

The J gene is TRBJ1-3, the V gene TRBV9; 8 bases map to TRBD1. The germline V gene encodes CDR1 SGDLS and CDR2 YYNGEE. The CDR3 consists of 15 residues. V lost 4 bases and J lost 0; bases outside the gene matches: 3. The CDR3 DNA reads as TGTGCCAGCAGCCAGGGACAGGTCTCTGGAAACACCATATATTTT. This encodes CASSQGQVSGNTIYF.